This is a list of T cell receptor beta chains from one sample in a study of blood T cell repertoires in COVID-19. Clones were read by immunoSEQ multiplex PCR, and TCRdb kept only the in-frame ones, dropping some. In the table there are about 260,000 clones, around 90% of which are singletons. Sequenced material: peripheral blood. The receptors derive from a human donor in a cohort sampled during active COVID-19. The conserved cysteine and the conserved F or W are not part of the CDR3 here.

j_call v_call cdr3_aa
TRBJ2-2 TRBV7-2 ASSLGGNFGF
TRBJ1-6 TRBV23-1 ASSLIH
TRBJ2-1 TRBV6-4 ASSEEGGGRNEQF
TRBJ1-5 TRBV5-8 ASRPGQGNQPQH
TRBJ1-2 TRBV9 ASSAYRDSLYGYT
TRBJ1-2 TRBV7-8 ASSPVRAALFGYT
TRBJ1-1 TRBV5-3 ARSFSICTEAF
TRBJ2-7 TRBV9 ASSSGTSGGYEQY
TRBJ1-2 TRBV25-1 ASSEPGQPLYGYT
TRBJ2-7 TRBV19 ASSNGQGAREQY
TRBJ1-4 TRBV6-5 ASSPGDEKLF
TRBJ2-5 TRBV7-9 ASSRDRAQETQY
TRBJ2-7 TRBV5-1 ASSPRGQLYEQY
TRBJ1-2 TRBV5-4 ASRVDFGVSSYGYT
TRBJ2-7 TRBV15 ATSRDLDEQY
TRBJ1-2 TRBV2 ASTKPWTDSDGYT
TRBJ1-1 TRBV3-1/TRBV3-2 ASSQRTEMNTEAF
TRBJ2-7 TRBV15 ATSRDRVVTREQY
TRBJ2-7 TRBV11-2 ASSLTQGGAGYEQY
TRBJ1-1 TRBV28 ASSLGQRMNTEAF
TRBJ1-5 TRBV7-2 ASSPRTGGNQPQH
TRBJ1-1 TRBV19 ASSITGLNPEAF
TRBJ1-2 TRBV12-5 ASGLRVLSLNYGYT
TRBJ1-6 TRBV7-6 ASSLIPGQGRNSPLH
TRBJ2-7 TRBV2 ASKSTGGASYEQY
TRBJ1-1 TRBV27 ASSLLGHGSGTEAF
TRBJ1-5 TRBV7-2 ASSLVAGANQPQH
TRBJ2-7 TRBV10-1 ARAPTGSSYEQY
TRBJ1-2 TRBV12-3/TRBV12-4 ASSPGRGYT
TRBJ2-7 TRBV4-3 ASSQGIDRSGEQY
TRBJ2-7 TRBV11-2 ASNHRGGPIYEQY